The 21 T cell receptor beta chains below were found in one sample sequenced in a study of blood T cells in healthy people across ages (dated by TCRdb to between 2014 and 2016). Receptor amplification or capture employed 5' RACE. A second PCR of 7 to 11 cycles was performed with a sample-barcoded 5' primer and a J-beta primer mix. TCRdb passed the public sequencing reads through fastp at Q25 and MiXCR, retaining productive beta sequences. One record per CDR3 amino acid sequence lists the most common genes and DNA. The sample yields 1,800,000 or so distinct CDR3 sequences; roughly two fifths were counted once. The ten largest clonotypes hold roughly 24% of the sample. Sequences were obtained from blood. The origin of the receptors is a human donor in good health.

This clonotype came up a few times. The rearrangement joins TRBV20-1 to TRBJ1-4, with 11 bases matching TRBD1. The CDR3 is made up of 18 amino acids. J gave up 4 bases and V 3 bases, and 13 bases lay outside the gene matches. CDR1 DFQATT and CDR2 SNEGSKA come from the germline V gene (reference sequence). CDR3 loop: CSARSPLGTGGHNEKLFF. In DNA form, the CDR3 reads TGCAGTGCTAGGTCACCCCTTGGGACAGGGGGACATAATGAAAAACTGTTTTTT.

J is TRBJ2-1 and V is TRBV11-2; 7 positions agree with TRBD1. This CDR3 comprises 14 residues. The V gene's germline CDR1 is SGHAT and CDR2 FQNNGV. V lost 2 bases, J lost 7 bases, and 5 bases stayed unmatched. The CDR3 region has the DNA TGTGCCAGCAGCTTACAGGGGGTTGAGAATGAGCAGTTCTTC. Translation gives CASSLQGVENEQFF.

The chain joins TRBV5-1 to TRBJ2-3, with TRBD1 as a possible D gene (5 bases). Germline V gene sequence: CDR1 SGHRS, CDR2 YFSETQ. Deletions cut 2 bases from V and 2 bases from J, with 18 bases between. This CDR3 contains 17 residues. CDR3: CASSFGRRTPATDTQYF. CDR3 bases: TGCGCCAGCAGCTTCGGTCGGCGGACACCAGCCACAGATACGCAGTATTTT.

The J gene is TRBJ1-4, the V gene TRBV5-5, with 7 bases matching TRBD1. This CDR3 comprises 16 residues. Germline V gives CDR1 SGHKS, CDR2 YYEKEE (reference sequence). The V segment lost 2 bases and the J segment 7 bases; nucleotides outside the gene matches: 11. The CDR3 coding sequence is TGTGCCAGCAGCTTAAGTCTGGCAGGGGGATTTGAAAAACTGTTTTTT. Translated: CASSLSLAGGFEKLFF. The entire variable domain, with the rest obtained from reference TRBV5-5 and TRBJ1-4, is as follows: DAGVTQSPTHLIKTRGQQVTLRCSPISGHKSVSWYQQVLGQGPQFIFQYYEKEERGRGNFPDRFSARQFPNYSSELNVNALLLGDSALYLCASSLSLAGGFEKLFFGSGTQLSVL.

The J gene is TRBJ2-1, the V gene TRBV7-3, with 9 positions matching TRBD2. Germline CDR1 SGHTA, CDR2 FQGTGA. V lost 3 bases, J lost 7 bases, and 7 bases stayed unmatched. The CDR3 loop spans 15 amino acids. This CDR3 reads CASSFRGGEGNEQFF. In DNA form, the CDR3 reads TGTGCCAGCAGCTTTCGCGGGGGGGAGGGAAATGAGCAGTTCTTC.

The CDR3 region has the DNA TGCAGTGCTAGAACTAATATCGAGGGCGACATTCAGTACTTC. Encoded protein: CSARTNIEGDIQYF. J is TRBJ2-4 and V is TRBV20-1; possibly TRBD2 for D (5 bases). Germline CDR1 DFQATT, CDR2 SNEGSKA (reference sequence). CDR3 length: 14 amino acids. V was trimmed by 2 bases and J by 8 bases, leaving 16 bases between them.

This clonotype was detected only once. The chain has TRBV4-2 and TRBJ1-2; D call uncertain. V lost 4 bases and J lost 8, with 17 bases in between. Germline CDR1 and CDR2: LGHNA and YNFKEQ. The CDR3 consists of 14 residues. This chain's CDR3 is CASSLGREVDGYTF. For the CDR3, the DNA is TGTGCCAGCAGCCTCGGACGGGAGGTCGACGGCTACACCTTC.

Only one count was recorded for this clonotype. CDR3 residues: CAWETGNGSPLHF. For the CDR3, the DNA is TGTGCCTGGGAAACAGGGAACGGTTCACCCCTCCACTTT. This chain joins TRBV7-9 and TRBJ1-6; D is perhaps TRBD1 (6 bases). The V end was cut by 11 bases, the J end by 9 bases, with 17 bases between. Germline V gene sequence: CDR1 SEHNR, CDR2 FQNEAQ (reference sequence). This CDR3 is built from 13 residues.

As for this clonotype: This may stem from a read error, because a much larger clone lies one nucleotide away. The chain carries TRBV4-3 and TRBJ2-7; possible D gene TRBD2, 5 bases. CDR3 size: 14 residues. Germline V gene sequence: CDR1 LGHNA, CDR2 YSLEER. In DNA form, the CDR3 reads TGCGCCGGCAGCCAAGGACTGGGGAACTACGAGCAGTACTTC. Protein sequence: CAGSQGLGNYEQYF.

This clonotype has more than one count but fewer than ten. The chain joins TRBV15 to TRBJ1-4, with a weak D call TRBD1 (5 bases). The CDR3 is 15 amino acids. CDR1 and CDR2 (germline): LNHNV, YYDKDF (reference sequence). Trimming took 6 bases from V and 2 from J, leaving 13 bases between them. The CDR3 sequence: CATSHQGKTNEKLFF. The CDR3 coding sequence is TGTGCCACCAGTCATCAGGGAAAGACTAATGAAAAACTGTTTTTT.

This clonotype was seen a few times. The chain couples TRBV15 to TRBJ2-5, with TRBD2 identical over 13 bases. The germline V gene encodes CDR1 LNHNV and CDR2 YYDKDF (reference sequence). With V trimmed by 5 bases and J by 5 bases, 8 bases remained unmatched. The CDR3 consists of 16 residues. CDR3 amino acids: CATSGQTSGGTETQYF. CDR3 bases: TGTGCCACCAGCGGCCAGACTAGCGGGGGGACGGAGACCCAGTACTTC.

The chain has TRBV7-9 and TRBJ2-7, with D possibly TRBD2 on 5 matching bases. This CDR3 spans 15 amino acids. Germline V gene sequence: CDR1 SEHNR, CDR2 FQNEAQ (reference sequence). Deletions cut 5 bases from V and 2 bases from J, with 16 bases between. The CDR3 nucleotides are TGTGCCAGCAGCCCCCCCCGGGGTGGGGCCTACGAGCAGTACTTC. This gives the protein CASSPPRGGAYEQYF.

This sequence joins TRBV7-2 and TRBJ2-3; D not resolved. The CDR3 extends over 15 amino acids. V lost 5 bases to trimming and J lost 4 bases, with 16 bases between them. Per germline, CDR1 SGHTA and CDR2 FQGNSA. CDR3 residues: CASSPKAGSADTQYF. Written as DNA, the CDR3 is TGTGCCAGCAGCCCAAAGGCCGGGTCCGCAGATACGCAGTATTTT.

The gene calls are TRBV24-1 and TRBJ2-1; TRBD1 matches 11 bases. V gave up 5 bases and J gave up 12 bases; unmatched junction bases: 14. The CDR3 covers 16 residues. The germline CDR1 and CDR2 sequences are KGHDR and SFDVKD. The DNA of the CDR3 is TGTGCCACCAGTGTCACTCCGGGACAGGGGGTTCCCTCGCAGTTCTTC. It codes for CATSVTPGQGVPSQFF.

The genes are TRBV18 and TRBJ1-6; 7 nucleotides match TRBD1. This CDR3 is built from 15 residues. The V gene end was trimmed by 3 bases and the J gene end by 8 bases; junction bases not matched to a gene: 7. From germline, CDR1 is KGHSH and CDR2 LQKENI. This CDR3 reads CASSPRTDRDSPLHF. The CDR3 coding sequence is TGTGCCAGCTCACCCCGGACCGACAGGGATTCACCCCTCCACTTT.

Note on this clonotype: The junction and the germline gene differ at one end; a read error may be behind it. The rearrangement joins TRBV15 to TRBJ1-2; D remains ambiguous. The CDR3 runs 17 residues. The germline CDR1 and CDR2 sequences are LNHNV and YYDKDF (reference sequence). The CDR3 nucleotides read TGTGCCATCAGCAGAGAAAGATCCGTCGTAGCTAACTATGGCTACACCTTC. Translation: CAISRERSVVANYGYTF.

This chain joins TRBV7-2 and TRBJ2-2, with a possible D match to TRBD2 (7 bases). Trimming took off 1 base at V and 7 bases at J, with 16 bases between the two ends. The CDR3 runs to 16 residues. Germline CDR1 SGHTA, CDR2 FQGNSA. The CDR3 DNA sequence: TGTGCCAGCAGCTTAGGAGGTGGGGGGGCCTTCGGGGAGCTGTTTTTT. Encoded protein: CASSLGGGGAFGELFF.

The sample holds a few counts of this clonotype. This CDR3 is CASSLVISDRGHYGYTF. The CDR3 region has the DNA TGTGCCAGCAGTTTAGTTATATCTGACAGGGGGCACTATGGCTACACCTTC. This chain uses TRBV28 with TRBJ1-2; 10 bases match TRBD1. V shed 2 bases and J 3 bases; nucleotides not matched to a gene: 9. CDR3 length: 17 residues. Germline V gene lookup returns CDR1 MDHEN and CDR2 SYDVKM.

This clonotype came up many times. J is TRBJ2-7 and V is TRBV9, with 9 nucleotides matching TRBD1. CDR3 length: 12 amino acids. J was trimmed by 7 bases and V by 3 bases; bases with no gene match: 2. The germline CDR1 and CDR2 sequences are SGDLS and YYNGEE. The CDR3 coding sequence is TGTGCCAGCAGCGGACAGGGGGGAGAGCAGTACTTC. Its protein product is CASSGQGGEQYF.

The genes are TRBV29-1 and TRBJ1-1; D unresolved. V was cut by 3 bases and J by 1 base, with 12 bases left in between. This CDR3 region has 14 residues. From germline, CDR1 is SQVTM and CDR2 ANQGSEA. The CDR3 bases are TGCAGCGTTGATCGTTATCAGAGGAACACTGAAGCTTTCTTT. This translates into CSVDRYQRNTEAFF. Combining the CDR3 with reference TRBV29-1 and TRBJ1-1 gives the whole variable domain SAVISQKPSRDICQRGTSLTIQCQVDSQVTMMFWYRQQPGQSLTLIATANQGSEATYESGFVIDKFPISRPNLTFSTLTVSNMSPEDSSIYLCSVDRYQRNTEAFFGQGTRLTVV.

V gene TRBV5-1 combines with J gene TRBJ2-3; either TRBD1 or TRBD2 may supply D (6 bases each). V was clipped by 6 bases and J by 0 bases, with 11 bases between them. This CDR3 contains 14 residues. Germline CDR1 and CDR2: SGHRS and YFSETQ. This chain's CDR3 is CASKEGGSTDTQYF. The CDR3 nucleotides read TGCGCCAGCAAGGAGGGGGGAAGCACAGATACGCAGTATTTT.